The TCR beta chain described here comes from a study of cytomegalovirus exposure and HLA in healthy donors. Overall study findings and caveats: Altogether, some 170 TCR beta chains were recorded as cytomegalovirus-associated. There was a cluster of highly shared sequence variants that was likely a sequencing artifact.

Primers for the PCR totalled 60 Vbeta and 13 Jbeta. Measured with immunoSEQ multiplex PCR; TCRdb has only the in-frame clones, and not every one. The table lists roughly 110,000 clones, approximately 69% of them singletons. CDR3 length: 15 residues. V lost 4 bases to trimming and J lost 0 bases, with 13 bases between them. Germline V gives CDR1 LGHNA, CDR2 YSLEER. To note about this clone: The antigen is not known.

The V gene is TRBV4-3, the J gene TRBJ2-7; D might be TRBD2 (6 bases). Source material: PBMCs. The origin of this receptor is a woman in her forties in good health and CMV-seropositive. The CDR3 spells CASSPGTQYSYEQYF. For the CDR3, the DNA is TGCGCCAGCAGCCCCGGGACTCAGTACTCCTACGAGCAGTACTTC.